One sample yielded the 21 T cell receptor beta chains listed below, sequenced in a study of OX40 agonist ivuxolimab in advanced cancers. Clones were read by immunoSEQ multiplex PCR, and TCRdb kept only the in-frame ones, dropping some. The table has about 80,000 clones, around 94% seen once. This specimen was CD4+ or CD8+ T cells sorted from blood, taken in a trial of the OX40 agonist ivuxolimab. Source of these receptors: an adult with an advanced solid tumor such as melanoma, head and neck, liver or kidney cancer.

The chain combines TRBV7-3 with TRBJ2-2; D unresolved. The CDR3 spans 12 residues. Trimming took off 2 bases at V and 6 bases at J, with 4 bases between the two ends. Germline V gives CDR1 SGHTA, CDR2 FQGTGA. The CDR3 sequence is CASSLEAGELFF. The DNA of the CDR3 is TGTGCCAGCAGCTTAGAAGCCGGGGAGCTGTTTTTT.

This chain joins TRBV28 and TRBJ2-3; D assignment may be TRBD1 or TRBD2 (5 bases each). The V end lost 5 bases, the J end lost 9 bases, and 21 bases lay between the germline ends. Germline CDR1 and CDR2: MDHEN and SYDVKM. CDR3 length: 15 residues. The DNA for the CDR3 is TGTGCCAGCAGTCTCCGCGCCCGGGGCGCGGGCACGCAGTATTTT. It specifies CASSLRARGAGTQYF.

The chain carries TRBV7-8 and TRBJ2-5; 10 bases map to TRBD1. The CDR3 loop spans 16 amino acids. V shed 2 bases, J shed 4 bases, and the junction held 7 bases outside the gene matches. Germline V gives CDR1 SGHVS, CDR2 FQNEAQ. The CDR3 loop is CASSLLGQGVGETQYF. The CDR3 region has the DNA TGTGCCAGCAGCTTATTAGGACAGGGGGTGGGAGAGACCCAGTACTTC.

The chain recombines TRBV7-2 with TRBJ2-3; D not certain. With 1 base removed from V and 1 base from J, the gap between germline ends came to 12 bases. The germline CDR1 and CDR2 sequences are SGHTA and FQGNSA. This CDR3 comprises 16 residues. Here the CDR3 reads CASSLGLGLGTDTQYF. The CDR3 nucleotides read TGTGCCAGCAGCTTAGGGCTGGGGTTGGGCACAGATACGCAGTATTTT.

The chain employs TRBV19 and TRBJ1-2; the D is unclear. Germline assignment: CDR1 LNHDA and CDR2 SQIVND (reference sequence). The CDR3 has 11 amino acids. The V and J ends lost 7 bases and 3 bases respectively, with 6 bases between them. CDR3 protein: CASTTDYGYTF. DNA for the CDR3: TGTGCCAGTACTACAGACTATGGCTACACCTTC.

The chain combines TRBV7-2 with TRBJ2-7; 11 bases fit TRBD2. V trimming: 6 bases; J trimming: 6 bases; junction bases outside the gene matches: 7. There are 14 residues in the CDR3. Looked up from germline, CDR1 is SGHTA and CDR2 is FQGNSA. CDR3 nucleotides: TGTGCCAGCAGGCAAATAGCGGGAGGGCGCGAGCAGTACTTC. It encodes CASRQIAGGREQYF.

This sequence joins TRBV11-3 and TRBJ2-4; possibly TRBD1 or TRBD2 for D (6 bases each). The V and J ends lost 0 bases and 3 bases respectively, with 12 bases between them. Germline lookup yields CDR1 SGHNT and CDR2 YENEEA. This CDR3 is built from 16 residues. CDR3 residues: CASSLERGVGKNIQYF. Written as DNA, the CDR3 is TGTGCCAGCAGCTTAGAAAGGGGGGTCGGCAAAAACATTCAGTACTTC.

The J gene is TRBJ1-1, the V gene TRBV5-8; D ambiguous. Per germline, CDR1 SGHTS and CDR2 YDEGEE. The CDR3 runs to 12 residues. Trimming shortened V by 4 bases and J by 4 bases, and 8 bases separated the two germline ends. This CDR3 reads CASSPRSTEAFF. DNA for the CDR3: TGTGCCAGCAGCCCCAGGAGCACTGAAGCTTTCTTT.

Here the CDR3 reads CASSQMGLSSYEQYF. The CDR3, as DNA: TGTGCCAGCAGTCAAATGGGATTAAGCTCCTACGAGCAGTACTTC. This chain uses TRBV7-9 with TRBJ2-7; D unclear. CDR3 length: 15 residues. With 6 bases removed from V and 0 bases from J, the gap between germline ends came to 15 bases. Germline assignment: CDR1 SEHNR and CDR2 FQNEAQ (reference sequence). The full variable domain, in which reference TRBV7-9 and TRBJ2-7 provide the parts outside the CDR3, is DTGVSQNPRHKITKRGQNVTFRCDPISEHNRLYWYRQTLGQGPEFLTYFQNEAQLEKSRLLSDRFSAERPKGSFSTLEIQRTEQGDSAMYLCASSQMGLSSYEQYFGPGTRLTVT.

The sample holds one count of this clone. This chain joins TRBV27 and TRBJ2-2; D possibly uses TRBD1 or TRBD2 (5 bases each). CDR3 length: 14 residues. Per the germline V gene, CDR1 is MNHEY and CDR2 is SMNVEV (reference sequence). Trimming stripped 3 bases from V and 8 bases from J, with 13 bases between. DNA of the CDR3: TGTGCCAGCAGTTTCCAGGGAGTTGGGGGGGAGCTGTTTTTT. Translated, it gives CASSFQGVGGELFF.

Only a few counts were recorded for this clone. Relative to the germline gene, one junction end is altered; a read error may explain this. The V and J genes are TRBV6-5 and TRBJ2-4; possible D gene TRBD2, 6 bases. Germline V CDR1 and CDR2: MNHEY, SVGAGI. The CDR3 is 10 amino acids. The CDR3 loop is CARQDSPRGF. CDR3 nucleotide sequence: TGTGCCAGACAAGACTCCCCCCGGGGGTTC.

V is TRBV6-1 and J is TRBJ2-1; TRBD1 agrees at 7 bases. The CDR3 consists of 18 residues. With 3 bases clipped from V and 2 bases from J, the junction kept 13 bases outside the gene matches. Germline V gene lookup returns CDR1 MNHNS and CDR2 SASEGT. The CDR3 loop reads CASSDPGQALTPYNEQFF. CDR3 nucleotide sequence: TGTGCCAGCAGTGATCCTGGACAGGCCCTTACGCCCTACAATGAGCAGTTCTTC.

The chain combines TRBV25-1 with TRBJ2-7; 9 nucleotides match TRBD1. Germline V gene data show CDR1 as MGHDK and CDR2 as SYGVNS. This CDR3 is built from 13 residues. V was clipped by 7 bases and J by 4 bases; unmatched bases: 5. The chain's CDR3 is CASTSDRGYEQYF. The DNA for the CDR3 is TGTGCCAGCACCTCGGACAGGGGATACGAGCAGTACTTC.

CDR3 protein: CAWTLAEEQYF. Written as DNA, the CDR3 is TGTGCCTGGACGTTGGCGGAAGAGCAGTACTTC. The chain combines TRBV30 with TRBJ2-5; D unresolved. Germline V CDR1 and CDR2: GTSNPN, SVGIG (reference sequence). Trimming took off 4 bases at V and 11 bases at J, with 14 bases between the two ends. The CDR3 has 11 residues.

The J gene is TRBJ2-3, the V gene TRBV28, with D unclear. The CDR3 totals 15 residues. The germline V gene has CDR1 MDHEN and CDR2 SYDVKM. Between the trimmed V and J ends, which lost 7 bases and 2 bases, there was a span of 16 bases. CDR3 amino acids: CASNSLNGYTDTQYF. The CDR3 DNA is TGTGCCAGCAACTCCCTTAATGGCTACACAGATACGCAGTATTTT.

This clone was detected only once. The chain has TRBV5-6 and TRBJ1-1; D remains unclear. Germline V gene sequence: CDR1 SGHDT, CDR2 YYEEEE. V was clipped by 4 bases and J by 0 bases, with 13 bases between them. The CDR3 sequence is 15 residues long. This CDR3 reads CASSRLRRMNTEAFF. DNA of the CDR3: TGTGCCAGCAGCAGGCTCCGACGGATGAACACTGAAGCTTTCTTT.

The gene calls are TRBV7-9 and TRBJ2-7; the D gene could be TRBD1 or TRBD2 (5 bases each). V shed 6 bases and J shed 3 bases, with 15 bases lying between them. The length of the CDR3 is 14 residues. The V gene's germline CDR1 is SEHNR and CDR2 FQNEAQ (reference sequence). The CDR3 loop reads CASRRAGADYEQYF. DNA for the CDR3: TGTGCCAGCAGGAGAGCCGGGGCCGACTACGAGCAGTACTTC.

This clone was counted once. V gene TRBV7-2 combines with J gene TRBJ1-5; D remains unclear. V lost 4 bases and J 6 bases, leaving 7 bases between the germline ends. The CDR3 length is 12 residues. CDR1 is SGHTA and CDR2 is FQGNSA in the germline V gene. The CDR3 sequence is CASSSTFQPQHF. The CDR3 DNA is TGTGCCAGCAGCTCGACCTTTCAGCCCCAGCATTTT.

This chain connects TRBV19 to TRBJ1-1; 7 bases agree with TRBD1. After removal of 7 bases from V and 11 bases from J, the junction contained 10 bases not matched to a gene. The CDR3 has 12 amino acids. Germline CDR1 is LNHDA and CDR2 is SQIVND (reference sequence). The CDR3 DNA reads as TGTGCCAGTAATTACAGGGGAGAAGAGGCTTTCTTT. Protein sequence: CASNYRGEEAFF. The entire variable domain, with the rest obtained from reference TRBV19 and TRBJ1-1, is as follows: DGGITQSPKYLFRKEGQNVTLSCEQNLNHDAMYWYRQDPGQGLRLIYYSQIVNDFQKGDIAEGYSVSREKKESFPLTVTSAQKNPTAFYLCASNYRGEEAFFGQGTRLTVV.

The rearrangement joins TRBV2 to TRBJ1-2; D perhaps matches TRBD1 (6 bases). The CDR3 sequence is 13 residues long. Germline loops: CDR1 SNHLY, CDR2 FYNNEI. Trimming cost V 2 bases and J 3 bases, with 7 bases left between them. The CDR3 loop reads CASSERGDYGYTF. The CDR3 nucleotides are TGTGCCAGCAGTGAAAGGGGGGACTATGGCTACACCTTC.

Here the CDR3 reads CASSLASQGRDTQYF. In nucleotides, the CDR3 is TGTGCCAGCAGCTTAGCTTCACAGGGAAGAGATACGCAGTATTTT. The rearrangement uses TRBV7-2 and TRBJ2-3, with D maybe TRBD1 (6 bases). V was shortened by 0 bases and J by 5 bases, with 12 bases between the two germline ends. The length of the CDR3 is 15 residues. The germline V gene has CDR1 SGHTA and CDR2 FQGNSA. Based on the CDR3 plus reference TRBV7-2 and TRBJ2-3, the full variable domain is GAGVSQSPSNKVTEKGKDVELRCDPISGHTALYWYRQSLGQGLEFLIYFQGNSAPDKSGLPSDRFSAERTGGSVSTLTIQRTQQEDSAVYLCASSLASQGRDTQYFGPGTRLTVL.